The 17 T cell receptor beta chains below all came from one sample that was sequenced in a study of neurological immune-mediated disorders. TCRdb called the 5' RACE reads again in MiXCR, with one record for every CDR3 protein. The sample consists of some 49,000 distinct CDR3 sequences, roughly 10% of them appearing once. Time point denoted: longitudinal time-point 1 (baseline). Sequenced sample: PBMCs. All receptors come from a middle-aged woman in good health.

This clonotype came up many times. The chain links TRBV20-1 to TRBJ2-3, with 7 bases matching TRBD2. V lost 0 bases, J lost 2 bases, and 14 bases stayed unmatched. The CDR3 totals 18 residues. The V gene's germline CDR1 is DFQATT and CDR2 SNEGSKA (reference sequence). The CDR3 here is CSARDSPPREGPTDTQYF. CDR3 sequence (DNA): TGCAGTGCTAGAGATTCTCCCCCGAGGGAGGGCCCCACAGATACGCAGTATTTT.

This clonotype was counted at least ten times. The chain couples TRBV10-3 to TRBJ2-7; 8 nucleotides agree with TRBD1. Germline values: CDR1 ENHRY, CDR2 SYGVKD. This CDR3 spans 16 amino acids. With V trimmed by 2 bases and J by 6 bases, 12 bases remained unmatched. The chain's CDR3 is CAISERPQGAKSEQYF. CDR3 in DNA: TGTGCCATCAGTGAGAGGCCGCAGGGGGCGAAATCCGAGCAGTACTTC.

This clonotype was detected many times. The DNA for the CDR3 is TGCGCCAGCAGCTTGGCCCCGACAGAGAACACTGAAGCTTTCTTT. Translation: CASSLAPTENTEAFF. This chain links TRBV5-1 with TRBJ1-1; D perhaps matches TRBD1 (5 bases). The V gene lost 0 bases and the J gene lost 1 base, with 10 bases spanning the gap. This CDR3 region has 15 residues. Germline CDR1 is SGHRS and CDR2 is YFSETQ.

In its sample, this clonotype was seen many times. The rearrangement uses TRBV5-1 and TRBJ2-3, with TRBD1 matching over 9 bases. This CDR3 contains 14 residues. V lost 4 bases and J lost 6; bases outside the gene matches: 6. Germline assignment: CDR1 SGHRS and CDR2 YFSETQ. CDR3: CASSAGTGWDTQYF. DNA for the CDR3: TGCGCCAGCAGCGCGGGGACAGGGTGGGATACGCAGTATTTT.

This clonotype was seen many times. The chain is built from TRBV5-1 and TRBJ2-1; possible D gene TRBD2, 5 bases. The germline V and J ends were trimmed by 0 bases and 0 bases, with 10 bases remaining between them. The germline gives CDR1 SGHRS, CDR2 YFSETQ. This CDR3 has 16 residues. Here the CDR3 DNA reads TGCGCCAGCAGCTTGGGGGTAACTAGCTCCTACAATGAGCAGTTCTTC. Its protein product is CASSLGVTSSYNEQFF.

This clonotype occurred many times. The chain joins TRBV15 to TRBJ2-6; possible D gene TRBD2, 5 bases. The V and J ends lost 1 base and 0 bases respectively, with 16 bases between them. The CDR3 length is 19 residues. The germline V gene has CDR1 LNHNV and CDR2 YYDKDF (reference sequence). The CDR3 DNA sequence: TGTGCCACCAGCAGAGGGTTAATAGCGTCATTCTCTGGGGCCAACGTCCTGACTTTC. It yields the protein CATSRGLIASFSGANVLTF.

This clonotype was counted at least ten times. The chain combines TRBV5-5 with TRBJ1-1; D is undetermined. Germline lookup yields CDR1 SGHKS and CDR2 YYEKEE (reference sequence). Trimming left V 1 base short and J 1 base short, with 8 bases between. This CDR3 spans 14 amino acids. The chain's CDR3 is CASSLSQANTEAFF. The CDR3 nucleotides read TGTGCCAGCAGCTTGTCCCAGGCGAACACTGAAGCTTTCTTT.

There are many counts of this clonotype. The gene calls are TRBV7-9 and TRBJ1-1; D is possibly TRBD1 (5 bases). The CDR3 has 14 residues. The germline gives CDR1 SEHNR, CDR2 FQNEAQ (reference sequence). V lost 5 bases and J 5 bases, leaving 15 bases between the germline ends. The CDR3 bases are TGTGCCAGCAGCAGAAACAGGTCACCGACTGAAGCTTTCTTT. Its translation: CASSRNRSPTEAFF.

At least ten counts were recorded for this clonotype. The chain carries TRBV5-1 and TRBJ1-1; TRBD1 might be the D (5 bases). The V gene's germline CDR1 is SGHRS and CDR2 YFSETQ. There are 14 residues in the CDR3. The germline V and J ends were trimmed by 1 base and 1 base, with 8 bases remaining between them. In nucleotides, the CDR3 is TGCGCCAGCAGCTTGAGAGGGGCGAACACTGAAGCTTTCTTT. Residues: CASSLRGANTEAFF.

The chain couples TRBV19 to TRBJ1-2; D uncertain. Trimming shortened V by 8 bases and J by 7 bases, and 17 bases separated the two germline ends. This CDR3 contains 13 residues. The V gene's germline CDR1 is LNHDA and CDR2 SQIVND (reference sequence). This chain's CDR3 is CASQKREAGGYTF. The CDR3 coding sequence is TGTGCCAGTCAGAAGAGGGAGGCGGGTGGCTACACCTTC.

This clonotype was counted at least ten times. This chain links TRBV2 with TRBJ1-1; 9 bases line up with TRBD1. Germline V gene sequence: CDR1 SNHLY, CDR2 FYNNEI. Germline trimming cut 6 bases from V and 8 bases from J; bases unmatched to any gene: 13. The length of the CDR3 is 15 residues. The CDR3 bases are TGTGCCAGCAGGTTACAGGGGGCTGGGGTCGGAGAAGCTTTCTTT. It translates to CASRLQGAGVGEAFF.

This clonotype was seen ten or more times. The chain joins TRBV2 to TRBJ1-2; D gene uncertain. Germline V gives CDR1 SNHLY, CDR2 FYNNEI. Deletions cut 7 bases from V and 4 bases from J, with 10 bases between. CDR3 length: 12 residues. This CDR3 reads CASTGSLYGYTF. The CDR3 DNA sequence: TGTGCCAGCACAGGCAGCCTCTATGGCTACACCTTC.

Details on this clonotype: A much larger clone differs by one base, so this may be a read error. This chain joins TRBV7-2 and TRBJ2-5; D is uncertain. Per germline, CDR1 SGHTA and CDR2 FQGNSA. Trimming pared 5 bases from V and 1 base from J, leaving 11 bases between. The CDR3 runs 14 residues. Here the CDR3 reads CASSRRASQETQYF. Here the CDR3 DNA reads TGTGCCAGCAGCCGGAGAGCATCCCAAGAGACCCAGTACTTC.

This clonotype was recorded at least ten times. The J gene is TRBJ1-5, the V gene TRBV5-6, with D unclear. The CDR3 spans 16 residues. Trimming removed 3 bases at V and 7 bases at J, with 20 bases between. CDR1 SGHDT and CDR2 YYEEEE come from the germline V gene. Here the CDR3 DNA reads TGTGCCAGCAGCTCCCGGAAGACCGGGTCGTGGCAGCCCCAGCATTTT. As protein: CASSSRKTGSWQPQHF.

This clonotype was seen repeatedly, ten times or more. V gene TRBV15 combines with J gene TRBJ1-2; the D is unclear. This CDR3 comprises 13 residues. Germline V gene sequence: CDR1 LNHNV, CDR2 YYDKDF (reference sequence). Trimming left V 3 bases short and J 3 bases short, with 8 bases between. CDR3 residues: CATSRDGDYGYTF. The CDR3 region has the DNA TGTGCCACCAGCAGGGACGGAGACTATGGCTACACCTTC.

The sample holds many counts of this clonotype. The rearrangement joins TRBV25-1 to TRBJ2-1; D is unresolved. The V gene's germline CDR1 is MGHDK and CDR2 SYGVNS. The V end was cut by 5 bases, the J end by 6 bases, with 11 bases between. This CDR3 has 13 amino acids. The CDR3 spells CASSLPGGNEQFF. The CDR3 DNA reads TGTGCCAGCAGTTTGCCGGGTGGCAATGAGCAGTTCTTC. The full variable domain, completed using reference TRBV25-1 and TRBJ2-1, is EADIYQTPRYLVIGTGKKITLECSQTMGHDKMYWYQQDPGMELHLIHYSYGVNSTEKGDLSSESTVSRIRTEHFPLTLESARPSHTSQYLCASSLPGGNEQFFGPGTRLTVL.

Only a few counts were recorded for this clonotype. The CDR3: CASSQESWGEQYF. The CDR3 coding sequence is TGCGCCAGCAGCCAAGAGTCCTGGGGGGAGCAGTACTTC. The J gene is TRBJ2-7, the V gene TRBV4-3; D tentatively reads TRBD1 or TRBD2 (5 bases each). The CDR3 sequence is 13 residues long. Germline V gene sequence: CDR1 LGHNA, CDR2 YSLEER. V lost 0 bases and J lost 7, with 10 bases in between.